This is a list of T cell receptor beta chains from one sample in a study of shared clonotypes between healthy human individuals. The assay was immunoSEQ multiplex PCR, and TCRdb's table has in-frame clones only and misses some. The sample includes 600,000 to 750,000 clones, roughly 87% of them seen just once. Sequenced sample: memory CD8+ T cells from PBMCs. The receptors stem from a man in his late teens or twenties in good health. Some clones in this sample may be carry-over from other donors' samples. Each CDR3 is given with its conserved first and last residue. A D gene is named only where the DNA matches it firmly. Size is stated for part of the rows, as once, few or many counts, or as a class when the clone is expanded.

J	V	size	D	CDR3	DNA
TRBJ2-3	TRBV28	.	.	CASGQGRLGDTQYF	TGTGCCAGCGGCCAGGGGAGACTTGGAGATACGCAGTATTTT
TRBJ2-6	TRBV19	.	.	CASSWGVGLPSSGANVLTF	TGTGCCAGTAGCTGGGGTGTAGGACTGCCGAGCTCTGGGGCCAACGTCCTGACTTTC
TRBJ2-7	TRBV9	.	.	CASSDGGYEQYF	TGTGCCAGCAGCGATGGGGGATACGAGCAGTACTTC
TRBJ1-4	TRBV7-9	.	.	CASTSSLNEKLFF	TGTGCCAGCACAAGCAGCCTTAATGAAAAACTGTTTTTT
TRBJ2-7	TRBV28	.	TRBD2	CASSSSREGVFNEQYF	TGTGCCAGCAGTTCCTCCCGGGAGGGAGTATTCAACGAGCAGTACTTC
TRBJ2-3	TRBV13	.	TRBD2	CASSPRTSGSGDTQYF	TGTGCCAGCAGCCCCCGGACTAGCGGGAGTGGAGATACGCAGTATTTT
TRBJ2-3	TRBV28	.	TRBD2	CASSCPRREEGTDTQYF	TGTGCCAGCAGCTGCCCACGGCGGGAGGAAGGCACAGATACGCAGTATTTT
TRBJ1-1	TRBV7-9	once	.	CASSRTALSGTEAFF	TGTGCCAGCAGCCGGACAGCCCTAAGCGGGACTGAAGCTTTCTTT
TRBJ2-7	TRBV6-6	.	.	CASSYSPQEMSYEQYF	TGTGCCAGCAGTTACTCGCCGCAGGAGATGTCCTACGAGCAGTACTTC
TRBJ2-7	TRBV9	.	TRBD1	CASSAQQQGPRYEQYF	TGTGCCAGCAGCGCCCAACAACAGGGGCCTCGCTACGAGCAGTACTTC
TRBJ2-6	TRBV9	.	.	CASAAGLKQSRANVLTF	TGTGCCAGCGCGGCCGGGCTCAAACAAAGTCGGGCCAACGTCCTGACTTTC
TRBJ2-3	TRBV6-5	.	.	CASSSDELVKDTQYF	TGTGCCAGCAGTTCAGACGAGCTGGTAAAAGATACGCAGTATTTT
TRBJ1-2	TRBV4-1	.	.	CASSQTGGNYGYTF	TGCGCCAGCAGCCAAACGGGAGGAAACTATGGCTACACCTTC